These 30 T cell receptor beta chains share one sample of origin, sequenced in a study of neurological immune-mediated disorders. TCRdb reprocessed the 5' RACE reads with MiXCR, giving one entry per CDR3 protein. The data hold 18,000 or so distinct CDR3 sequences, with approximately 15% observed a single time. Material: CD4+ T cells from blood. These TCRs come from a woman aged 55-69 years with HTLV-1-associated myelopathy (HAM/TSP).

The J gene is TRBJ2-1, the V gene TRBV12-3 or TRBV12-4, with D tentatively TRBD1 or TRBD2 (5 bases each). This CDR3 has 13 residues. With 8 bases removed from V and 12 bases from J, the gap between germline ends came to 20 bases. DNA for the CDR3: TGTGCCAGCGCCCCCCGGGGCACAGATACGCAGTTCTTC. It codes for CASAPRGTDTQFF.

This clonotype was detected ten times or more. CDR3 amino acids: CASSGGSDYNEQFF. For the CDR3, the DNA is TGTGCCAGCAGTGGGGGGTCGGACTACAATGAGCAGTTCTTC. V and J are TRBV2 and TRBJ2-1; D may be TRBD1 or TRBD2 (5 bases each). CDR1 and CDR2 from the germline V gene are SNHLY and FYNNEI. V was trimmed by 4 bases and J by 3 bases, leaving 10 bases between them. The CDR3 sequence is 14 residues long.

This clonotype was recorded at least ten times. As DNA, the CDR3 is TGTGCCAGCAGCTTAAGGGGCAATCAGCCCCAGCATTTT. Translated, it gives CASSLRGNQPQHF. V usage is TRBV7-2 and J usage is TRBJ1-5; D not certain. Germline-derived CDR1 and CDR2 are SGHTA and FQGNSA. The CDR3 runs 13 residues. Trimming shortened V by 2 bases and J by 2 bases, and 4 bases separated the two germline ends.

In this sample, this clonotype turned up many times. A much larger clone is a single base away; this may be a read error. CDR3 sequence: CASSPSGAGADTEAFF. As DNA, the CDR3 is TGTGCCAGCAGCCCATCGGGTGCCGGGGCGGACACTGAAGCTTTCTTT. The chain uses TRBV21-1 and TRBJ1-1; the DNA was not compared with TRBD1, the D call given in the table. TRBV21-1 is termed a pseudogene. The CDR3 totals 16 residues.

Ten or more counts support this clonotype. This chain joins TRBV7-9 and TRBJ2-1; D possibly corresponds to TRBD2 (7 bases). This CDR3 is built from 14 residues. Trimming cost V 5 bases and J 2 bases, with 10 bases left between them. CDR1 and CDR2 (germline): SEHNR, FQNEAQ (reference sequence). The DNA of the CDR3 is TGTGCCAGCAGCCAAGGGGGGGCCTACAATGAGCAGTTCTTC. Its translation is CASSQGGAYNEQFF.

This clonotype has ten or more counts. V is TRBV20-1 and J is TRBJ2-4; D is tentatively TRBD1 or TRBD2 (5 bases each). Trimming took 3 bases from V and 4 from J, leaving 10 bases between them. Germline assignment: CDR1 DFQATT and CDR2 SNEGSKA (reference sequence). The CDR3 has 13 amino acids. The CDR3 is CSARGDLKNIQYF. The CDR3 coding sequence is TGCAGTGCTAGGGGGGACCTTAAAAACATTCAGTACTTC.

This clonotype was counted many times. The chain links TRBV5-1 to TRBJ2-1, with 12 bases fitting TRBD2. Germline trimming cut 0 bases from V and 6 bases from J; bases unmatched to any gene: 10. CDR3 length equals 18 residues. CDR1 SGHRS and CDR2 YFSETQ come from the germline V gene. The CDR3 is CASSLAPSGGAKGNEQFF. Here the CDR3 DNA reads TGCGCCAGCAGCTTGGCCCCTAGCGGGGGGGCGAAGGGCAATGAGCAGTTCTTC.

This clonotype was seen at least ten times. CDR3 loop: CATRWHVGVHEQYF. The DNA of the CDR3 is TGTGCCACCAGGTGGCATGTCGGGGTACACGAGCAGTACTTC. This chain joins TRBV24-1 and TRBJ2-7; perhaps TRBD2 as D (5 bases). V was clipped by 7 bases and J by 5 bases, with 17 bases between them. The CDR3 spans 14 residues. Germline lookup yields CDR1 KGHDR and CDR2 SFDVKD.

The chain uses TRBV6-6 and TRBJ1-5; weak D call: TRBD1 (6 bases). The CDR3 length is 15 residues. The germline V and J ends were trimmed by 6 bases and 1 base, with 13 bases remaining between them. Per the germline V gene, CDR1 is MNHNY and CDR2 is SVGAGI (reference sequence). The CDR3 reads CASRLPGESNQPQHF. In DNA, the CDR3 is TGTGCCAGCAGACTCCCAGGGGAGAGCAATCAGCCCCAGCATTTT.

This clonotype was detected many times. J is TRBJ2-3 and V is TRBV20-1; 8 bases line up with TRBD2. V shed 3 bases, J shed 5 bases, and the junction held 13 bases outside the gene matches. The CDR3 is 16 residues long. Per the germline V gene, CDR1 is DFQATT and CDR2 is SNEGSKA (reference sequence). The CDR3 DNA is TGCAGTGCTAGTCCGGGGGGGGGGCCAGTGGGAGATACGCAGTATTTT. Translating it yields CSASPGGGPVGDTQYF.

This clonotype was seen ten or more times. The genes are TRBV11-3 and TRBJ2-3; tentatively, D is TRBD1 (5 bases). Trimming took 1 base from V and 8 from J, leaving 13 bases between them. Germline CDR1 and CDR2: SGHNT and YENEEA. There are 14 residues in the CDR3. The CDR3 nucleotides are TGTGCCAGCAGCTTAGGTTTGGGGCCTGGTACGCAGTATTTT. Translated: CASSLGLGPGTQYF.

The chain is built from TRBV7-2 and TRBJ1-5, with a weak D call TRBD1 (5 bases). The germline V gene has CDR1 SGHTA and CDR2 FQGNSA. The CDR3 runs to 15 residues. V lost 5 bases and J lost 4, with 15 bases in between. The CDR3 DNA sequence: TGTGCCAGCAGCATCAATCCGGGACCAAATCAGCCCCAGCATTTT. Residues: CASSINPGPNQPQHF.

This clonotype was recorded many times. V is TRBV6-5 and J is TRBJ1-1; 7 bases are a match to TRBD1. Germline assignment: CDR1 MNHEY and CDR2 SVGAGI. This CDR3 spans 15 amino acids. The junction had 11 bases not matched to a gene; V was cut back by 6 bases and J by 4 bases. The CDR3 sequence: CASSDREVPTTEAFF. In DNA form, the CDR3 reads TGTGCCAGCAGCGACAGGGAGGTCCCCACCACTGAAGCTTTCTTT.

Written as DNA, the CDR3 is TGTGCCAGCAGCGTTCGGGGCCAGCTGAAGACCCAGTACTTC. Encoded protein: CASSVRGQLKTQYF. This chain connects TRBV5-6 to TRBJ2-5; D tentatively reads TRBD1 or TRBD2 (5 bases each). The CDR3 contains 14 residues. V gave up 4 bases and J gave up 6 bases, with 16 bases separating them. Germline V gene sequence: CDR1 SGHDT, CDR2 YYEEEE.

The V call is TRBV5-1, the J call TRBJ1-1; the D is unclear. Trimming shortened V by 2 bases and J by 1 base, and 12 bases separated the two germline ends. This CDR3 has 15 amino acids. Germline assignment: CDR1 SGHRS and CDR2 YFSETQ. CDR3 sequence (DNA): TGCGCCAGCAGCTTTGCCGGTACAGAGAACACTGAAGCTTTCTTT. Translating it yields CASSFAGTENTEAFF. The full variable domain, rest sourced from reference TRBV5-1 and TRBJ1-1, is KAGVTQTPRYLIKTRGQQVTLSCSPISGHRSVSWYQQTPGQGLQFLFEYFSETQRNKGNFPGRFSGRQFSNSRSEMNVSTLELGDSALYLCASSFAGTENTEAFFGQGTRLTVV.

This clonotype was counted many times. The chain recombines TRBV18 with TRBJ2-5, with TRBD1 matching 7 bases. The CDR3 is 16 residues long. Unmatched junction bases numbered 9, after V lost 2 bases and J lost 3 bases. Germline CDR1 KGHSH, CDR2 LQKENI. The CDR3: CASSPNSGQPKETQYF. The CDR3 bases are TGTGCCAGCTCACCAAATTCGGGACAGCCAAAAGAGACCCAGTACTTC.

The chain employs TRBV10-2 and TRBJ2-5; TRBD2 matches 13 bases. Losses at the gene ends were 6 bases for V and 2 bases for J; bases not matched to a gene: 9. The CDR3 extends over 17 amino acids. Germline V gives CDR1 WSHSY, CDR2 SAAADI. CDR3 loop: CASREAGTSGTQETQYF. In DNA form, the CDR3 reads TGCGCCAGCAGGGAGGCCGGGACTAGCGGGACTCAAGAGACCCAGTACTTC.

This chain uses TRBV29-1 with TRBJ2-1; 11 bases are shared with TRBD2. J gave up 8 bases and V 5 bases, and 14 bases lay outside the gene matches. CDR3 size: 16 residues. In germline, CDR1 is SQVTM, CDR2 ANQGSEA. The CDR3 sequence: CSVLASGRPYGYEQFF. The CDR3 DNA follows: TGCAGCGTTCTGGCTAGCGGGAGGCCCTACGGCTATGAGCAGTTCTTC.

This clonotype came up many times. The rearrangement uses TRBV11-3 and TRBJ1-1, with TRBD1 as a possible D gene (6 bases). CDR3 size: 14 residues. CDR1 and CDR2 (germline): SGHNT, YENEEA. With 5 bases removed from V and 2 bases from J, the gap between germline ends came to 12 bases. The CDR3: CASSRDTPNTEAFF. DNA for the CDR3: TGTGCCAGCAGCCGGGACACCCCTAACACTGAAGCTTTCTTT.

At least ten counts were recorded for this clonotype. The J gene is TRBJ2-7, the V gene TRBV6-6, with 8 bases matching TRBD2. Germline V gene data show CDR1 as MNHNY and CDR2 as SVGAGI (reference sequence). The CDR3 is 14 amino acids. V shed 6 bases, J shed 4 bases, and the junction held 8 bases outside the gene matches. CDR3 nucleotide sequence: TGTGCCAGCAGAAAGGACTCGGGAGGGTACGAGCAGTACTTC. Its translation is CASRKDSGGYEQYF.

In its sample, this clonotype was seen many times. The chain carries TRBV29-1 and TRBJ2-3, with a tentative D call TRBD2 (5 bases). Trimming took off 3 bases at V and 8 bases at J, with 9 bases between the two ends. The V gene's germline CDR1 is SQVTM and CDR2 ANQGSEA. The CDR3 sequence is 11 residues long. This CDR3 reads CSVDGVVTQYF. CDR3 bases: TGCAGCGTTGACGGGGTTGTTACGCAGTATTTT.

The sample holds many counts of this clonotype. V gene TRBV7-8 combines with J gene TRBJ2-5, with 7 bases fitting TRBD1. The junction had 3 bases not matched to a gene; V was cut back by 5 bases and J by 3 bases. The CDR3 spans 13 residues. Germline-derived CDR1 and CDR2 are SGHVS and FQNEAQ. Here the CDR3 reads CASSRDREETQYF. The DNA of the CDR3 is TGTGCCAGCAGCCGTGACAGGGAAGAGACCCAGTACTTC.

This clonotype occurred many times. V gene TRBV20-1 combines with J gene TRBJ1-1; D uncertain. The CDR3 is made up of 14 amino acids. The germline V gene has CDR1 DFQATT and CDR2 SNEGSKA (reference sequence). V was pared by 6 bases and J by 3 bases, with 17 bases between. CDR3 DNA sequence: TGCAGTGCCCCGCCTGTGTCGGCGGACACTGAAGCTTTCTTT. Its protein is CSAPPVSADTEAFF.

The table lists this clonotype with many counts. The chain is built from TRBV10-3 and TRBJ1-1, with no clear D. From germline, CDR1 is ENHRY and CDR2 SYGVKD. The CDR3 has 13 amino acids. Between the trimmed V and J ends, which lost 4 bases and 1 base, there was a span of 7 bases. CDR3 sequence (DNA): TGTGCCATCAGTGGGACCGGGAACACTGAAGCTTTCTTT. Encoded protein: CAISGTGNTEAFF.

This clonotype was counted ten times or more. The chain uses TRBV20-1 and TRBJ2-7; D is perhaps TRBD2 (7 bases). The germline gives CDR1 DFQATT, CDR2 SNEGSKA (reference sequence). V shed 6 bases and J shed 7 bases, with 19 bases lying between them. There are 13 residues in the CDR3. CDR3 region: CSANRGGAGEQYF. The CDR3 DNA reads TGCAGTGCCAATCGAGGGGGGGCGGGAGAGCAGTACTTC.

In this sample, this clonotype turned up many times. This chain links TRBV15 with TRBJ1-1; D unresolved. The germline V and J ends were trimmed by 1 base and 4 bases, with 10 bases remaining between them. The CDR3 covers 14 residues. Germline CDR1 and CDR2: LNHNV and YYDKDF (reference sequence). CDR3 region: CATSRGGLGTEAFF. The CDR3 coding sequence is TGTGCCACCAGCAGAGGAGGGTTGGGCACTGAAGCTTTCTTT.

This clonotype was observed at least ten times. In DNA, the CDR3 is TGTGCCTGGAGTGGAATCGGGACCCCGGGTCCCTACAATGAGCAGTTCTTC. Translation: CAWSGIGTPGPYNEQFF. The chain employs TRBV30 and TRBJ2-1; D tentatively fits TRBD1 or TRBD2 (5 bases each). Germline V lookup: CDR1 GTSNPN, CDR2 SVGIG (reference sequence). The CDR3 contains 17 residues. The V and J ends lost 1 base and 2 bases respectively, with 18 bases between them.

CDR3 DNA: TGCAGTGCAACCGGGACAACCGTTGAAGCTTTCTTT. Translating it yields CSATGTTVEAFF. The chain is built from TRBV20-1 and TRBJ1-1; tentatively, D is TRBD1 (6 bases). V dropped 6 bases and J dropped 7 bases, with 15 bases sitting between them. The CDR3 sequence is 12 residues long. Per germline, CDR1 DFQATT and CDR2 SNEGSKA (reference sequence).

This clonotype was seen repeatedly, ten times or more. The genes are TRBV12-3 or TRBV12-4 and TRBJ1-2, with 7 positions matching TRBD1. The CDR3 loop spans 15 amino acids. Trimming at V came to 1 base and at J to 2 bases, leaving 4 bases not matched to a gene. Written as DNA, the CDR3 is TGTGCCAGCAGTTTAGGGGACAGAGGGAACTATGGCTACACCTTC. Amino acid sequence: CASSLGDRGNYGYTF.

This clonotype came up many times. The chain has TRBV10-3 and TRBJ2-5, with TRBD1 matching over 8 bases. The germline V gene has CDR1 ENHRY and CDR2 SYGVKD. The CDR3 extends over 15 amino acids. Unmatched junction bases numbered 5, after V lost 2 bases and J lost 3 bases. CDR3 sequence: CAISETQTGEETQYF. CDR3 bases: TGTGCCATCAGTGAGACCCAGACAGGGGAAGAGACCCAGTACTTC.